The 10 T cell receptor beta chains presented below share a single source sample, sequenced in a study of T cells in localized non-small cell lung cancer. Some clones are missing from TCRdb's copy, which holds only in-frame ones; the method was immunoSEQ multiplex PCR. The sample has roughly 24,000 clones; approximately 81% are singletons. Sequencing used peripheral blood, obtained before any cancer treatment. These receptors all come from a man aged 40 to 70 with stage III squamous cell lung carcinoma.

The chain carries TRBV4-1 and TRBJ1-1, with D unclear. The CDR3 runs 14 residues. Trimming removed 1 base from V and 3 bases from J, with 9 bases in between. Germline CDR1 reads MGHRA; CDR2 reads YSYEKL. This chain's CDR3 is CASSQGPLDTEAFF. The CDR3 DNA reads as TGCGCCAGCAGCCAAGGCCCTCTAGACACTGAAGCTTTCTTT.

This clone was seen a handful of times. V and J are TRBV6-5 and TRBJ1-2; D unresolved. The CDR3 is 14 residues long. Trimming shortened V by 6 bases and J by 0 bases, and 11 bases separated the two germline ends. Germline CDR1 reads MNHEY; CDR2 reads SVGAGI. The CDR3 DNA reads TGTGCCAGCAGGAGAACAGCCTCTAACTATGGCTACACCTTC. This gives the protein CASRRTASNYGYTF.

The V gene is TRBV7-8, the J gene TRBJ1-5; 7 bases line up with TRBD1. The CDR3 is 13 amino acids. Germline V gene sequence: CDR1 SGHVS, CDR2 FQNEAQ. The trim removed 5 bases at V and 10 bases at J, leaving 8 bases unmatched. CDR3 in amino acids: CASSTNQGGPQHF. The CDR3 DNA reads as TGTGCCAGCAGCACGAATCAGGGGGGCCCCCAGCATTTT.

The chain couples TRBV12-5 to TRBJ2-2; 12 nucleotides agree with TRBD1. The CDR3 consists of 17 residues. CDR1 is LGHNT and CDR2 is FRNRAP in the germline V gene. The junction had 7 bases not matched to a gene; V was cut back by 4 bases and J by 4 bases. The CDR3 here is CASGSTGTGGITGELFF. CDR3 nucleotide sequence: TGTGCTAGTGGTTCGACCGGGACAGGGGGCATCACCGGGGAGCTGTTTTTT. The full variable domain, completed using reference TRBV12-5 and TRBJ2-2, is DARVTQTPRHKVTEMGQEVTMRCQPILGHNTVFWYRQTMMQGLELLAYFRNRAPLDDSGMPKDRFSAEMPDATLATLKIQPSEPRDSAVYFCASGSTGTGGITGELFFGEGSRLTVL.

The CDR3 coding sequence is TGCGCCAGCAGACGGGGGGAGAACAATGAGCAGTTCTTC. It codes for CASRRGENNEQFF. The J gene is TRBJ2-1, the V gene TRBV5-1; 7 positions match TRBD2. Per the germline V gene, CDR1 is SGHRS and CDR2 is YFSETQ. With V trimmed by 5 bases and J by 5 bases, 4 bases remained unmatched. The CDR3 covers 13 residues.

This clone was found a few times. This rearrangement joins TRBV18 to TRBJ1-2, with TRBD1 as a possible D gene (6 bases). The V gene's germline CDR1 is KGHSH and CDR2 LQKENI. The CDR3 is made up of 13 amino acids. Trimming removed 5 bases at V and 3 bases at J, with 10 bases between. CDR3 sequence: CASSKYRDYGYTF. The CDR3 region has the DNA TGTGCCAGCTCAAAGTACAGGGACTATGGCTACACCTTC. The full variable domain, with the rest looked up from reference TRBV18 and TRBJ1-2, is NAGVMQNPRHLVRRRGQEARLRCSPMKGHSHVYWYRQLPEEGLKFMVYLQKENIIDESGMPKERFSAEFPKEGPSILRIQQVVRGDSAAYFCASSKYRDYGYTFGSGTRLTVV.

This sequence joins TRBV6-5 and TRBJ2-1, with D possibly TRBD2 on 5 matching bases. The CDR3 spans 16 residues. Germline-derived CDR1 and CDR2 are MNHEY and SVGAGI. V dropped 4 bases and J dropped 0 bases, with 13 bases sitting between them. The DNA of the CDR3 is TGTGCCAGCAGTTCGTGGACTGGCAGCTCCTACAATGAGCAGTTCTTC. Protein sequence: CASSSWTGSSYNEQFF.

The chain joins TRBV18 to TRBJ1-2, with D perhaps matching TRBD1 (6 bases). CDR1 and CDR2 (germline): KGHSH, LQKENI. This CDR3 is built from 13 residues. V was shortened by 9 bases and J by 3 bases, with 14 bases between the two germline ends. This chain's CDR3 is CASSNRDDYGYTF. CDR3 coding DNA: TGTGCCAGTTCAAACAGGGACGACTATGGCTACACCTTC.

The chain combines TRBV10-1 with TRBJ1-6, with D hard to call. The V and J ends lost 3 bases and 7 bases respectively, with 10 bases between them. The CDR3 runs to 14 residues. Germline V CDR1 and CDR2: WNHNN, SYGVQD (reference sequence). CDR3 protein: CASSENPRNSPLHF. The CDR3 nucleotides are TGCGCCAGCAGTGAAAACCCCAGGAATTCACCCCTCCACTTT.

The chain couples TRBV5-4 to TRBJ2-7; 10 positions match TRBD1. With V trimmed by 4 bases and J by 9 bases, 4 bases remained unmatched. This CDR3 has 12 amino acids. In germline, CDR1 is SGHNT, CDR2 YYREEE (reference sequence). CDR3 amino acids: CASSRDRGPQYF. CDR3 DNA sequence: TGTGCCAGCAGCCGGGACAGGGGCCCGCAGTACTTC.